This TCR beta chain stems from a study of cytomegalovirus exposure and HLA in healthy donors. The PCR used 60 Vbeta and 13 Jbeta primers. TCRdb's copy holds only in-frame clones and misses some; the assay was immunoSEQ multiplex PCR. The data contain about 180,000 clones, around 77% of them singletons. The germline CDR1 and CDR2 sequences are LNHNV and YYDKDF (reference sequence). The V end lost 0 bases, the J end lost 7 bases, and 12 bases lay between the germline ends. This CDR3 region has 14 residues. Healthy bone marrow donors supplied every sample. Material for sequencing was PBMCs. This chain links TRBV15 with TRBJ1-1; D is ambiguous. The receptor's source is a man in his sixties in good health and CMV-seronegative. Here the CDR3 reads CATSRDPLVGEAFF. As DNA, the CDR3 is TGTGCCACCAGCAGAGATCCGCTCGTCGGTGAAGCTTTCTTT.